The following is a T cell receptor beta chain sequence with its context. The data belong to a study of tumor-infiltrating lymphocytes in oesophageal squamous cell carcinoma. CDR3 length: 13 amino acids. In germline, CDR1 is SGHTA, CDR2 FQGNSA. TCRdb ran MiXCR on the PCR reads and lists one entry per CDR3 protein. Of over 13,000 distinct CDR3 sequences in the sample, about 56% were seen once. The sequenced sample was esophageal tumor tissue. This receptor was obtained from a male donor with esophageal squamous cell carcinoma. This chain connects TRBV7-2 to TRBJ2-4; D unclear. The better agreement between TRBJ2-1 and the DNA end casts doubt on the J call. The CDR3 reads CASSSRTGLEQFF. The CDR3 DNA reads TGTGCCAGCAGCTCCCGGACCGGGCTCGAGCAGTTCTTC.